This TCR beta chain was captured in a study of control samples from healthy donors and cancer patients. Measured with immunoSEQ multiplex PCR; TCRdb has only the in-frame clones, and not every one. The sample consists of 150,000 to 200,000 clones, around 90% of them appearing once. The CDR3 is 13 residues long. Germline loops: CDR1 SGHRS, CDR2 YFSETQ. V shed 4 bases and J 7 bases; nucleotides not matched to a gene: 8. The receptor was isolated from a young man in good health. The genes are TRBV5-1 and TRBJ2-7; 7 bases line up with TRBD2. The specimen sequenced was blood. The CDR3 DNA reads as TGCGCCAGCAGCGTGGGGAGGGAAGGTGAGCAGTACTTC. The encoded protein is CASSVGREGEQYF.